The 21 T cell receptor beta chains below all came from one sample that was sequenced in a study of control samples from healthy donors and cancer patients. Generated by immunoSEQ multiplex PCR, the TCRdb table keeps only in-frame clones and is missing some. The sample has some 120,000 clones; more than 80% are singletons. The sample taken for sequencing was blood. The origin of the receptors is a man aged 45-65 years in good health.

This rearrangement joins TRBV5-6 to TRBJ2-7, with 10 bases lining up with TRBD1. CDR1 and CDR2 (germline): SGHDT, YYEEEE. The CDR3 is made up of 15 amino acids. Trimming cost V 4 bases and J 6 bases; bases outside gene matches: 10. CDR3 protein: CASSPPGQGRLEQYF. In nucleotides, the CDR3 is TGTGCCAGCAGCCCTCCGGGACAGGGGAGACTCGAGCAGTACTTC.

This chain uses TRBV10-2 with TRBJ2-7, with D perhaps TRBD1 (7 bases). The CDR3 is 15 residues long. CDR1 is WSHSY, CDR2 SAAADI, per germline. V was trimmed by 6 bases and J by 2 bases, leaving 17 bases between them. The CDR3 protein is CASRGAGQLTYEQYF. The CDR3 bases are TGCGCCAGCAGAGGGGCGGGACAGTTAACCTACGAGCAGTACTTC.

The J gene is TRBJ2-5, the V gene TRBV5-1; D is undetermined. CDR3 size: 13 residues. The germline V gene has CDR1 SGHRS and CDR2 YFSETQ. Trimming stripped 4 bases from V and 4 bases from J, with 11 bases between. The CDR3 DNA follows: TGCGCCAGCAGCCGAGATGGGCGAGAGACCCAGTACTTC. Its translation is CASSRDGRETQYF.

CDR3 in amino acids: CAISGGHTIDNEQFF. DNA for the CDR3: TGTGCCATCAGTGGCGGGCATACGATCGACAATGAGCAGTTCTTC. This sequence joins TRBV10-3 and TRBJ2-1, with a possible D match to TRBD2 (5 bases). Germline V gene lookup returns CDR1 ENHRY and CDR2 SYGVKD. The CDR3 totals 15 residues. V dropped 4 bases and J dropped 5 bases, with 15 bases sitting between them.

The rearrangement uses TRBV19 and TRBJ2-5, with TRBD2 identical over 10 bases. V lost 7 bases and J lost 4; bases outside the gene matches: 6. CDR1 LNHDA and CDR2 SQIVND come from the germline V gene (reference sequence). The CDR3 has 14 residues. Here the CDR3 reads CASNKRGGGETQYF. DNA for the CDR3: TGTGCCAGTAACAAGCGGGGGGGCGGAGAGACCCAGTACTTC.

This clone has only one observation. CDR3 coding DNA: TGTGCCAGTAGTATAAGCCAAGGGACCTATGGCTACACCTTC. It translates to CASSISQGTYGYTF. V usage is TRBV19 and J usage is TRBJ1-2; TRBD1 is a possible D gene (5 bases). The CDR3 length is 14 residues. Trimming took 2 bases from V and 4 from J, leaving 11 bases between them. Germline CDR1 is LNHDA and CDR2 is SQIVND (reference sequence).

This chain links TRBV14 with TRBJ1-1; D is possibly TRBD1 (5 bases). V lost 5 bases and J 4 bases, leaving 11 bases between the germline ends. This CDR3 has 13 residues. Germline loops: CDR1 SGHDN, CDR2 FVKESK. In nucleotides, the CDR3 is TGTGCCAGCAGCGTGGGGGAGCCCACTGAAGCTTTCTTT. This sequence encodes CASSVGEPTEAFF.

J is TRBJ2-7 and V is TRBV6-5; D unclear. Germline CDR1 and CDR2: MNHEY and SVGAGI. There are 11 residues in the CDR3. V gave up 2 bases and J gave up 8 bases, with 7 bases separating them. CDR3 loop: CASSYSHQQYF. As DNA, the CDR3 is TGTGCCAGCAGTTACAGCCACCAGCAGTACTTC.

The chain is built from TRBV30 and TRBJ1-5; possibly TRBD1 for D (5 bases). The V gene lost 5 bases and the J gene lost 2 bases, with 10 bases spanning the gap. This CDR3 region has 13 residues. Germline CDR1 is GTSNPN and CDR2 is SVGIG (reference sequence). CDR3 nucleotide sequence: TGTGCCTGGGATGACAGAGGCAATCAGCCCCAGCATTTT. Its translation is CAWDDRGNQPQHF.

The gene calls are TRBV19 and TRBJ1-1; possibly TRBD1 for D (5 bases). The V and J ends lost 5 bases and 4 bases respectively, with 14 bases between them. Looked up from germline, CDR1 is LNHDA and CDR2 is SQIVND (reference sequence). The CDR3 totals 14 residues. Here the CDR3 reads CASSVPGSGTEAFF. CDR3 coding DNA: TGTGCCAGTAGTGTTCCAGGGAGCGGCACTGAAGCTTTCTTT.

The chain combines TRBV12-3 or TRBV12-4 with TRBJ1-1; the D is unclear. Trimming took 2 bases from V and 1 from J, leaving 2 bases between them. The CDR3 covers 12 residues. The CDR3 region is CASSLRNTEAFF. CDR3 in DNA: TGTGCCAGCAGTTTACGGAACACTGAAGCTTTCTTT.

This chain uses TRBV5-4 with TRBJ1-4, with TRBD1 matching 7 bases. J gave up 0 bases and V 3 bases, and 8 bases lay outside the gene matches. The CDR3 runs to 17 residues. Per the germline V gene, CDR1 is SGHNT and CDR2 is YYREEE (reference sequence). The CDR3 reads CASSSRQGRSTNEKLFF. CDR3 in DNA: TGTGCCAGCAGCTCGAGACAGGGACGGTCAACTAATGAAAAACTGTTTTTT.

The V and J genes are TRBV9 and TRBJ1-1; 8 nucleotides line up with TRBD1. The trim removed 2 bases at V and 1 base at J, leaving 4 bases unmatched. CDR1 SGDLS and CDR2 YYNGEE come from the germline V gene. The CDR3 consists of 15 residues. In nucleotides, the CDR3 is TGTGCCAGCAGCGTCACCGGGACAGGGAACACTGAAGCTTTCTTT. Residues: CASSVTGTGNTEAFF.

The rearrangement links TRBV7-9 to TRBJ1-3; no clear D gene. V lost 8 bases, J lost 4 bases, and 12 bases lay in between. Germline V gene lookup returns CDR1 SEHNR and CDR2 FQNEAQ (reference sequence). The CDR3 length is 13 residues. The CDR3 is CASLRGSGNTIYF. In nucleotides, the CDR3 is TGTGCCAGCCTACGGGGATCCGGAAACACCATATATTTT.

The V and J genes are TRBV30 and TRBJ2-7; D gene ambiguous. The length of the CDR3 is 10 residues. Trimming shortened V by 5 bases and J by 4 bases, and 6 bases separated the two germline ends. In germline, CDR1 is GTSNPN, CDR2 SVGIG (reference sequence). CDR3 sequence: CAWATYEQYF. The CDR3 DNA follows: TGTGCCTGGGCCACTTACGAGCAGTACTTC. Using reference TRBV30 and TRBJ2-7 for the parts outside the CDR3, the full variable domain is SQTIHQWPATLVQPVGSPLSLECTVEGTSNPNLYWYRQAAGRGLQLLFYSVGIGQISSEVPQNLSASRPQDRQFILSSKKLLLSDSGFYLCAWATYEQYFGPGTRLTVT.

This chain connects TRBV3-1 (or the pseudogene TRBV3-2) to TRBJ1-6; tentative D call: TRBD1 (5 bases). This CDR3 comprises 15 residues. Between the trimmed V and J ends, which lost 1 base and 6 bases, there was a span of 10 bases. Per germline, CDR1 LGHDT and CDR2 YNNKEL (reference sequence). The CDR3 nucleotides read TGTGCCAGCAGCCAAGGGACGGGGGGTAATTCACCCCTCCACTTT. Its translation is CASSQGTGGNSPLHF.

J is TRBJ2-3 and V is TRBV30; 11 bases match TRBD2. Trimming cost V 3 bases and J 5 bases; bases outside gene matches: 1. The CDR3 extends over 13 amino acids. Looked up from germline, CDR1 is GTSNPN and CDR2 is SVGIG (reference sequence). For the CDR3, the DNA is TGTGCCTGGAGGACTAGCGGGGTAGATACGCAGTATTTT. Translating it yields CAWRTSGVDTQYF.

The DNA of the CDR3 is TGTGCCAGCTCACCGGGGAGCGCTAACACCGGGGAGCTGTTTTTT. It translates to CASSPGSANTGELFF. The rearrangement uses TRBV18 and TRBJ2-2; D possibly corresponds to TRBD2 (5 bases). The V gene lost 3 bases and the J gene lost 2 bases, with 10 bases spanning the gap. The CDR3 consists of 15 residues. CDR1 is KGHSH, CDR2 LQKENI, per germline.

This chain uses TRBV9 with TRBJ1-3; no firm D call. The CDR3 extends over 14 amino acids. V lost 0 bases to trimming and J lost 3 bases, with 7 bases between them. Germline assignment: CDR1 SGDLS and CDR2 YYNGEE. CDR3 in DNA: TGTGCCAGCAGCGTAGGAGGGATTGGAAACACCATATATTTT. This translates into CASSVGGIGNTIYF.

The V gene is TRBV12-5, the J gene TRBJ1-2; TRBD1 agrees at 7 bases. The ends lost 4 bases at V and 6 bases at J; junction bases unmatched: 8. The length of the CDR3 is 14 residues. Per germline, CDR1 LGHNT and CDR2 FRNRAP. The CDR3 sequence: CASGWASGGDGYTF. For the CDR3, the DNA is TGTGCTAGTGGTTGGGCGTCAGGGGGTGATGGCTACACCTTC. Looking up the rest from reference TRBV12-5 and TRBJ1-2 gives the full variable domain: DARVTQTPRHKVTEMGQEVTMRCQPILGHNTVFWYRQTMMQGLELLAYFRNRAPLDDSGMPKDRFSAEMPDATLATLKIQPSEPRDSAVYFCASGWASGGDGYTFGSGTRLTVV.

This clone was counted only a few times. The chain has TRBV6-2 or TRBV6-3 and TRBJ1-3; possibly TRBD1 for D (5 bases). With 3 bases removed from V and 3 bases from J, the gap between germline ends came to 9 bases. CDR3 length equals 14 residues. Germline V gene data show CDR1 as MNHEY and CDR2 as SVGEGT. In DNA form, the CDR3 reads TGTGCCAGCAGTTATCGACAGATTGGAAACACCATATATTTT. Translation: CASSYRQIGNTIYF.